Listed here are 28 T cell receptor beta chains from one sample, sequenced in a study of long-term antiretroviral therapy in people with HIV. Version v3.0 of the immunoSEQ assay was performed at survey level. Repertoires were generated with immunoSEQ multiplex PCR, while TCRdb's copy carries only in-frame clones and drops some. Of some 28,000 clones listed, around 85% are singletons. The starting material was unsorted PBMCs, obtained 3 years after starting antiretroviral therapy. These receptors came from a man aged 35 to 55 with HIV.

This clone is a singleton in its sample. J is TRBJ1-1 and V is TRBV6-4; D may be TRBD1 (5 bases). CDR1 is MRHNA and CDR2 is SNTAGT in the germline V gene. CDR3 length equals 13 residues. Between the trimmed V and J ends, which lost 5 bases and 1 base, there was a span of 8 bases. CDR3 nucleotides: TGTGCCAGCAGTACCGACAGGAACACTGAAGCTTTCTTT. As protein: CASSTDRNTEAFF.

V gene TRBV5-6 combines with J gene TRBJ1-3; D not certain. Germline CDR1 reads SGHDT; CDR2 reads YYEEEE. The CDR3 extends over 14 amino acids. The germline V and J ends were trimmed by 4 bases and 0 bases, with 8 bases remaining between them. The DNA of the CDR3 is TGTGCCAGCAGCGCCCGGGCCTCTGGAAACACCATATATTTT. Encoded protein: CASSARASGNTIYF. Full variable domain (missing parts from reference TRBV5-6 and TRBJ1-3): DAGVTQSPTHLIKTRGQQVTLRCSPKSGHDTVSWYQQALGQGPQFIFQYYEEEERQRGNFPDRFSGHQFPNYSSELNVNALLLGDSALYLCASSARASGNTIYFGEGSWLTVV.

CDR3 loop: CASSISRLPLDEQYF. The DNA of the CDR3 is TGTGCCAGTAGTATAAGTCGCCTTCCATTGGACGAGCAGTACTTC. The chain couples TRBV19 to TRBJ2-7; D gene ambiguous. The CDR3 contains 15 residues. Per germline, CDR1 LNHDA and CDR2 SQIVND (reference sequence). V lost 2 bases and J 5 bases, leaving 16 bases between the germline ends.

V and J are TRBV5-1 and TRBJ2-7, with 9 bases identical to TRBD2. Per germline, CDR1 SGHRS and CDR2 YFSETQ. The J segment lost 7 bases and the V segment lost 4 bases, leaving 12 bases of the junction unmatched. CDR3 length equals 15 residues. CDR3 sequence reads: CASSRTGAGGEEQYF. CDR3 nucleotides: TGCGCCAGCAGCCGGACGGGGGCGGGAGGGGAGGAGCAGTACTTC.

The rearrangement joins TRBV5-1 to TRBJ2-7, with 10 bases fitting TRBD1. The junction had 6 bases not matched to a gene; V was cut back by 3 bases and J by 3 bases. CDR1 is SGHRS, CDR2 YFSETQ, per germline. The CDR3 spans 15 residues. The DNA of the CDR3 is TGCGCCAGCAGCTCCTGGACAGGGGGTTTCTACGAGCAGTACTTC. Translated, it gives CASSSWTGGFYEQYF.

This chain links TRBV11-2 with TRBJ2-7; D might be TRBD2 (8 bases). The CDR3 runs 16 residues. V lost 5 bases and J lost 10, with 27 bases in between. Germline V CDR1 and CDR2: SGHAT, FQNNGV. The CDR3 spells CASSRRGGTALSLQYF. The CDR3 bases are TGTGCCAGCAGCCGACGGGGGGGGACAGCCCTATCTTTACAGTACTTC.

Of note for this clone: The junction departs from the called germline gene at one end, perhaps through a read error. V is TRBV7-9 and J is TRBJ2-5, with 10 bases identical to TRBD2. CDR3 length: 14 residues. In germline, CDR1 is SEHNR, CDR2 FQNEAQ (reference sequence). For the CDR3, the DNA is TGTGCCAGCAGCCTAGCGGGAGAGGAAGAGACCCAGTACTTC. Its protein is CASSLAGEEETQYF.

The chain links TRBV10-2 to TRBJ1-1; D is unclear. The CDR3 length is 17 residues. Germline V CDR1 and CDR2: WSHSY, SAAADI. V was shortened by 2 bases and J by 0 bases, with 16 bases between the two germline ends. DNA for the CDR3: TGCGCCAGCAGTGAGGGAGGCAATACAGTCATGAACACTGAAGCTTTCTTT. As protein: CASSEGGNTVMNTEAFF.

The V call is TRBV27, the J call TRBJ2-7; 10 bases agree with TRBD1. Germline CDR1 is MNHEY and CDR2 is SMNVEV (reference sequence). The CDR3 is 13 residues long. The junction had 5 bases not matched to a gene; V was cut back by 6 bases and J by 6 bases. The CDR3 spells CASSGQGVGEQYF. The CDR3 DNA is TGTGCCAGCAGCGGACAGGGGGTAGGCGAGCAGTACTTC.

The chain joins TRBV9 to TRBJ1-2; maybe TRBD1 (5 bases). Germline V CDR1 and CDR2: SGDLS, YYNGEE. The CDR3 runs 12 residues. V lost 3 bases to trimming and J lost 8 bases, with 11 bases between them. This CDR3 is CASSGGPGGYTF. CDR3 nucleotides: TGTGCCAGCAGCGGGGGCCCTGGGGGCTACACCTTC.

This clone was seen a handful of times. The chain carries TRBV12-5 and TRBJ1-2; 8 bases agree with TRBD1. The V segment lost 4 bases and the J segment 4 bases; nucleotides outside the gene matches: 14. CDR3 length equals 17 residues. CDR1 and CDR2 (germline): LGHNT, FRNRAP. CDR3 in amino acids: CASGWDTRGTGLYGYTF. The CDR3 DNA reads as TGTGCTAGTGGTTGGGACACTCGGGGGACAGGACTCTATGGCTACACCTTC.

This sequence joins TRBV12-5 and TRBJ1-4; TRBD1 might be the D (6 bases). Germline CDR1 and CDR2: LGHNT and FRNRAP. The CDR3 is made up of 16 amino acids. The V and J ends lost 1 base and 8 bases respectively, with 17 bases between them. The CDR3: CASGLEPTGGGEKLFF. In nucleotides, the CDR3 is TGTGCTAGTGGTTTGGAACCGACAGGCGGAGGAGAAAAACTGTTTTTT.

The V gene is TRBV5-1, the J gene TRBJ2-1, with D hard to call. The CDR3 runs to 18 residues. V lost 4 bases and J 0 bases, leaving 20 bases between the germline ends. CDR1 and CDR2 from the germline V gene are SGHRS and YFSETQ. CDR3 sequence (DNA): TGCGCCAGCAGCCAAGGTAACAGTTCCCCCTACTCCTACAATGAGCAGTTCTTC. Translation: CASSQGNSSPYSYNEQFF.

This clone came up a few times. The CDR3 sequence is CASKRSSGNTIYF. The CDR3 DNA reads TGTGCCAGCAAAAGAAGCTCTGGAAACACCATATATTTT. The chain is built from TRBV11-3 and TRBJ1-3; D is ambiguous. The CDR3 extends over 13 amino acids. V was clipped by 7 bases and J by 0 bases, with 7 bases between them. Germline values: CDR1 SGHNT, CDR2 YENEEA.

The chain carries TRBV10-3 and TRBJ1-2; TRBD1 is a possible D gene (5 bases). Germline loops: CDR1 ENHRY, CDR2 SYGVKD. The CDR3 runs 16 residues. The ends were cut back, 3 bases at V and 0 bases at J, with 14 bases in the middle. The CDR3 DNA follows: TGTGCCATCAGTGAAGTGACAGAAGGGGCTAACTATGGCTACACCTTC. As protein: CAISEVTEGANYGYTF.

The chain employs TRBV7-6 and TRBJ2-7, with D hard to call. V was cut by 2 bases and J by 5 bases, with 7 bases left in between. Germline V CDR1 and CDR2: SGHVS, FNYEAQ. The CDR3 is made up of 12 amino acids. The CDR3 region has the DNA TGTGCCAGCAGCTTACGGGCAGACGAGCAGTACTTC. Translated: CASSLRADEQYF.

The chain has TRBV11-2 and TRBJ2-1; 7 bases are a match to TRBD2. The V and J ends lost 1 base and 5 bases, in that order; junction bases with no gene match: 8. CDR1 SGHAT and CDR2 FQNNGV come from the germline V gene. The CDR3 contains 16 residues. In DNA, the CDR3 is TGTGCCAGCAGCTTAGTCGGCGGGAGTTTCGACAATGAGCAGTTCTTC. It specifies CASSLVGGSFDNEQFF.

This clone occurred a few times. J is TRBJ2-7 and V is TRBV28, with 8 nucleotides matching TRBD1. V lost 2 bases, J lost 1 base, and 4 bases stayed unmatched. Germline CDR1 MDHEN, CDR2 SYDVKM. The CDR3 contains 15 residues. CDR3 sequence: CASSLPGQASYEQYF. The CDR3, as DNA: TGTGCCAGCAGTTTACCGGGACAGGCTTCCTACGAGCAGTACTTC.

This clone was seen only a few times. This CDR3 reads CASSSDRGQPQHF. The CDR3 DNA follows: TGTGCCAGCAGCTCGGACAGGGGTCAGCCCCAGCATTTT. The chain couples TRBV4-2 to TRBJ1-5; 9 bases are shared with TRBD1. This CDR3 spans 13 amino acids. Germline lookup yields CDR1 LGHNA and CDR2 YNFKEQ. Trimming cost V 5 bases and J 6 bases; bases outside gene matches: 2.

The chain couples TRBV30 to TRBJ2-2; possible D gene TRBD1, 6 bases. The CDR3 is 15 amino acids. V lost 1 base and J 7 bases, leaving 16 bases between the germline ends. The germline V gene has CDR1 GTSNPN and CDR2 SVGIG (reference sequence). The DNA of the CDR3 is TGTGCCTGGAGTGGCAGATGGGGGCGGGTCGGGGAGCTGTTTTTT. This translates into CAWSGRWGRVGELFF.

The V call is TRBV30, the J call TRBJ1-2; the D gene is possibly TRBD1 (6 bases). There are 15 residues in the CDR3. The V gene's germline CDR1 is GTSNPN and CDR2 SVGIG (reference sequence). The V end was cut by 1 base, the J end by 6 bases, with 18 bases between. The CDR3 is CAWSGGGGRSDGYTF. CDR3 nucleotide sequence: TGTGCCTGGAGTGGAGGGGGGGGGAGGAGCGATGGCTACACCTTC.

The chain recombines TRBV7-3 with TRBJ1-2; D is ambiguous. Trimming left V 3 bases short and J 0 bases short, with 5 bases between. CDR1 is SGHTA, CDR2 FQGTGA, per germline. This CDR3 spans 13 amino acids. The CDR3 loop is CASSFYPNYGYTF. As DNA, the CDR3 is TGTGCCAGCAGCTTTTATCCTAACTATGGCTACACCTTC.

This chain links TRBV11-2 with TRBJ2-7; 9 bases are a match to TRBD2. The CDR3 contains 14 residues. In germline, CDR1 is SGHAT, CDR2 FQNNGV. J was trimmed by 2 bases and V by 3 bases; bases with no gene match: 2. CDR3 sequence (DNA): TGTGCCAGCAGCTTGACTAGCGGCCCCTACGAGCAGTACTTC. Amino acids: CASSLTSGPYEQYF.

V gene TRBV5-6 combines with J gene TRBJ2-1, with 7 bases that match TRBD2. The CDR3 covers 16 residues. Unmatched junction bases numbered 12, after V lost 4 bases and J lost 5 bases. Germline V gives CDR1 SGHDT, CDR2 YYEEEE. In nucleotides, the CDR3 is TGTGCCAGCAGCACCGAAGCTAGCGGATTTGACAATGAGCAGTTCTTC. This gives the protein CASSTEASGFDNEQFF. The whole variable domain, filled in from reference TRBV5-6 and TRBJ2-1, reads DAGVTQSPTHLIKTRGQQVTLRCSPKSGHDTVSWYQQALGQGPQFIFQYYEEEERQRGNFPDRFSGHQFPNYSSELNVNALLLGDSALYLCASSTEASGFDNEQFFGPGTRLTVL.

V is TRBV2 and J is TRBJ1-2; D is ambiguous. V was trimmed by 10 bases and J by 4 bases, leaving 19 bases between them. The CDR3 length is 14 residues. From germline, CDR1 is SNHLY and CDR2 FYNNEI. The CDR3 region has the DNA TGTGCCATCGAGGGCCCCTACATGAGCTATGGCTACACCTTC. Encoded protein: CAIEGPYMSYGYTF.

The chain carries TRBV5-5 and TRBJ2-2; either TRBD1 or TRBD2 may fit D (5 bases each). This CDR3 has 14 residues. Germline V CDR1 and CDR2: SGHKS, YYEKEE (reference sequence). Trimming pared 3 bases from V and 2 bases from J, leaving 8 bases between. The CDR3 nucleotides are TGTGCCAGCAGCTGGGACCCTAACACCGGGGAGCTGTTTTTT. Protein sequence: CASSWDPNTGELFF.

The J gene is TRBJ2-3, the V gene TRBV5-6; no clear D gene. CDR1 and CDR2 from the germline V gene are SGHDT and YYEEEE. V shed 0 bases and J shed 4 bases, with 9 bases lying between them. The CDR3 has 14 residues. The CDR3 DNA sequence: TGTGCCAGCAGCTTGGGGGCGAAGTCAGATACGCAGTATTTT. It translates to CASSLGAKSDTQYF.

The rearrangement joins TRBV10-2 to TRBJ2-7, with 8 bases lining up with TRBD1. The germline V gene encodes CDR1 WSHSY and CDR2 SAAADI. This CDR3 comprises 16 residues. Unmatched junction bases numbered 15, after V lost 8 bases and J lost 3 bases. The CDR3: CASRRVQQGAVYEQYF. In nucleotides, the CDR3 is TGCGCCAGCCGAAGAGTCCAGCAGGGGGCTGTCTACGAGCAGTACTTC.